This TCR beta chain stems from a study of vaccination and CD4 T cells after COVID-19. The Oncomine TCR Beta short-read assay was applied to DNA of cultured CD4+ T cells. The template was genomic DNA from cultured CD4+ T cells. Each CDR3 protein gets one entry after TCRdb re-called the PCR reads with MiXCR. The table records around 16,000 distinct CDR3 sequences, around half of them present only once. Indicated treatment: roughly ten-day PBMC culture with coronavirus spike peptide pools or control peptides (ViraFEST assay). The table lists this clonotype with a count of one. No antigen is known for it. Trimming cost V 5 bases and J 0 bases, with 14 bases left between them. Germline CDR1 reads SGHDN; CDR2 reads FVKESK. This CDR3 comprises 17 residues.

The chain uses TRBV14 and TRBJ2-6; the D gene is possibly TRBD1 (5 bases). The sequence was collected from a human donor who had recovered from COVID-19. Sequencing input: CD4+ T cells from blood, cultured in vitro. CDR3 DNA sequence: TGTGCCAGCAGCTCATACAGGTCCAGCTCTGGGGCCAACGTCCTGACTTTC. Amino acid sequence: CASSSYRSSSGANVLTF. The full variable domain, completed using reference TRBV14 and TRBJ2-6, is EAGVTQFPSHSVIEKGQTVTLRCDPISGHDNLYWYRRVMGKEIKFLLHFVKESKQDESGMPNNRFLAERTGGTYSTLKVQPAELEDSGVYFCASSSYRSSSGANVLTFGAGSRLTVL.